This T cell receptor (beta chain) was captured by sequencing in a study of cytomegalovirus exposure and HLA in healthy donors. Notes on this clone: Its specificity is not known.

Study findings and constraints: Later analysis showed most CMV-associated TCR beta chains appearing HLA-restricted. Cytomegalovirus association was assigned to about 150 TCR beta chains.

This CDR3 is built from 16 residues. V dropped 5 bases and J dropped 3; count of bases not matched to a gene: 4. Germline V lookup: CDR1 LGHNT, CDR2 FRNRAP. Researchers ran the PCR with 60 Vbeta and 13 Jbeta primers. Some clones are missing from TCRdb's copy, which holds only in-frame ones; the method was immunoSEQ multiplex PCR. The table lists a few hundred thousand clones, 80% to 85% of them singletons. Sequencing used PBMCs. The TCR sequence derives from a woman aged 55-70 years in good health and CMV-seropositive. The rearrangement links TRBV12-5 to TRBJ2-3; TRBD2 aligns across 14 bases. The CDR3 bases are TGTGCTAGTGGTATTGGGACTAGCGGGAGAACAGATACGCAGTATTTT. Translation: CASGIGTSGRTDTQYF.